Each of the 11 T cell receptor beta chains below was sequenced from the same sample in a study of cytomegalovirus exposure and HLA in healthy donors. In the PCR, 60 Vbeta and 13 Jbeta primers were used. Profiling relied on immunoSEQ multiplex PCR, and the TCRdb table lists in-frame clones only, not all of them. The sample yields 60,000 to 75,000 clones, around 80% seen once. The sequenced material came from PBMCs. The receptors shown here come from a woman between 25 and 40 years old in good health and CMV-seronegative.

V usage is TRBV19 and J usage is TRBJ1-1; possibly TRBD1 for D (5 bases). Trimming took 1 base from V and 12 from J, leaving 12 bases between them. The CDR3 spans 12 residues. Per germline, CDR1 LNHDA and CDR2 SQIVND (reference sequence). The CDR3 coding sequence is TGTGCCAGTAGTATAGGATCGCAGGGTTCTTTCTTT. Translation: CASSIGSQGSFF.

This rearrangement joins TRBV6-6 to TRBJ2-3; 10 bases agree with TRBD2. Germline assignment: CDR1 MNHNY and CDR2 SVGAGI (reference sequence). CDR3 size: 15 residues. V shed 5 bases, J shed 6 bases, and the junction held 8 bases outside the gene matches. The CDR3 DNA sequence: TGTGCCAGCAGTATAGCGGGAGGCCACCTGGATACGCAGTATTTT. Its translation is CASSIAGGHLDTQYF.

This clone was recorded once. The genes are TRBV2 and TRBJ2-5; perhaps TRBD1 as D (6 bases). Trimming removed 6 bases at V and 3 bases at J, with 11 bases between. This CDR3 has 13 amino acids. The V gene's germline CDR1 is SNHLY and CDR2 FYNNEI. The CDR3, as DNA: TGTGCCAGCAGGGCGGACAGTAAAGAGACCCAGTACTTC. It yields the protein CASRADSKETQYF.

J is TRBJ2-3 and V is TRBV9, with 13 bases aligning to TRBD2. Trimming took 4 bases from V and 5 from J; bases not matched to a gene: 4. This CDR3 has 15 amino acids. Germline V lookup: CDR1 SGDLS, CDR2 YYNGEE. The CDR3 nucleotides are TGTGCCAGCAGCACTAGCGGGGGGGCCCTAGATACGCAGTATTTT. It specifies CASSTSGGALDTQYF.

V is TRBV19 and J is TRBJ1-1; TRBD1 agrees at 10 bases. With 5 bases clipped from V and 1 base from J, the junction kept 4 bases outside the gene matches. CDR3 length: 15 amino acids. Germline V CDR1 and CDR2: LNHDA, SQIVND (reference sequence). The DNA of the CDR3 is TGTGCCAGTAGTTCCCGGACAGGGGGGAACACTGAAGCTTTCTTT. This encodes CASSSRTGGNTEAFF. The complete variable domain, with remaining parts taken from reference TRBV19 and TRBJ1-1, reads DGGITQSPKYLFRKEGQNVTLSCEQNLNHDAMYWYRQDPGQGLRLIYYSQIVNDFQKGDIAEGYSVSREKKESFPLTVTSAQKNPTAFYLCASSSRTGGNTEAFFGQGTRLTVV.

The J gene is TRBJ1-2, the V gene TRBV7-2; D is uncertain. Trimming removed 5 bases from V and 5 bases from J, with 12 bases in between. The CDR3 contains 13 residues. Germline V gene lookup returns CDR1 SGHTA and CDR2 FQGNSA. CDR3 protein: CASSSLVRYGYTF. CDR3 nucleotides: TGTGCCAGCAGCAGCCTGGTTCGGTATGGCTACACCTTC.

This rearrangement joins TRBV6-6 to TRBJ2-5, with a weak D call TRBD1 (6 bases). Germline CDR1 and CDR2: MNHNY and SVGAGI (reference sequence). The CDR3 spans 14 residues. Between the trimmed V and J ends, which lost 8 bases and 0 bases, there was a span of 13 bases. The CDR3 protein is CASCSGQNQETQYF. CDR3 nucleotides: TGTGCCAGCTGCTCAGGACAGAACCAAGAGACCCAGTACTTC.

The chain is built from TRBV4-1 and TRBJ2-5; D gene unclear. V was trimmed by 0 bases and J by 2 bases, leaving 7 bases between them. The CDR3 runs to 14 residues. Germline assignment: CDR1 MGHRA and CDR2 YSYEKL. The CDR3: CASSQESRQETQYF. The CDR3 DNA reads TGCGCCAGCAGCCAAGAAAGCAGGCAAGAGACCCAGTACTTC.

CDR3 in DNA: TGTGCCAGCAGCAAAGCAACGGAGAACATGAACACTGAAGCTTTCTTT. It is translated as CASSKATENMNTEAFF. The rearrangement links TRBV21-1 to TRBJ1-1. TRBV21-1 is a pseudogene locus. The CDR3 sequence is 16 residues long.

The V call is TRBV5-1, the J call TRBJ1-2, with 10 nucleotides matching TRBD1. Trimming removed 3 bases from V and 7 bases from J; junction bases left unmatched: 6. The CDR3 runs to 14 residues. Germline values: CDR1 SGHRS, CDR2 YFSETQ. In nucleotides, the CDR3 is TGCGCCAGCAGCTCGGGGGGGACAGGGGTTGGCTACACCTTC. Translated: CASSSGGTGVGYTF.

This chain links TRBV13 with TRBJ1-1, with D possibly being TRBD1 (6 bases). Germline values: CDR1 PRHDT, CDR2 FYEKMQ (reference sequence). The V end was cut by 5 bases, the J end by 4 bases, with 14 bases between. The length of the CDR3 is 14 residues. The CDR3 bases are TGTGCCAGCAGCGTCGAACAGGGAATCACTGAAGCTTTCTTT. Translation gives CASSVEQGITEAFF.